This T cell receptor beta chain was sequenced during a study of blood T cell repertoires in COVID-19. As for the study in general: The origin of the acute and convalescent COVID-19 samples was the United States, Italy and Spain. Sources were T cells, B-cell-depleted T cells, or PBMCs; the material itself was cDNA or gDNA.

CDR1 is MNHEY, CDR2 SVGAGI, per germline. The CDR3 spans 14 residues. Trimming removed 0 bases at V and 4 bases at J, with 8 bases between. Sequencing used immunoSEQ multiplex PCR; TCRdb keeps in-frame clones, though not all of them. The sample holds 280,000 or so clones; approximately 86% are singletons and the top ten take 9.4%. This chain uses TRBV6-5 with TRBJ2-3; D unresolved. The sequence derives from a man between 18 and 29 years old with active or convalescent COVID-19. The material sequenced was peripheral blood. CDR3 sequence: CASSYSYSADTQYF. The CDR3 nucleotides are TGTGCCAGCAGTTACTCGTATTCCGCAGATACGCAGTATTTT.